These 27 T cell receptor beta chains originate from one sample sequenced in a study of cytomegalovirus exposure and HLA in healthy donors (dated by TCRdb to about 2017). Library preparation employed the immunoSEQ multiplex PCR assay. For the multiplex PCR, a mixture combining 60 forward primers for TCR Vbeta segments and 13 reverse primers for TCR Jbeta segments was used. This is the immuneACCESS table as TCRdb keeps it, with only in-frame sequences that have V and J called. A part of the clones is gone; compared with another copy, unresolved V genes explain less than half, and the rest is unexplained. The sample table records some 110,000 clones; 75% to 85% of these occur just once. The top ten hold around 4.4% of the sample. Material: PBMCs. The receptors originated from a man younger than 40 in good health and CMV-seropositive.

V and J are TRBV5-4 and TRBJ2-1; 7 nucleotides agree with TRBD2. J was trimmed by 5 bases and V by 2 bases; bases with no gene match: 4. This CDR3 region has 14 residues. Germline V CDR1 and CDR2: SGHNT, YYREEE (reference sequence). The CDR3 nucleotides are TGTGCCAGCAGCTTTTGGGCGGGGGACAATGAGCAGTTCTTC. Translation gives CASSFWAGDNEQFF.

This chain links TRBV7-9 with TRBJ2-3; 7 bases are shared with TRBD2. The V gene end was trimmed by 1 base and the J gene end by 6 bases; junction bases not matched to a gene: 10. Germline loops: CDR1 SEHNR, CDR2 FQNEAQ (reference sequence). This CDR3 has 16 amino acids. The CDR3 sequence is CASSLGSRGWSDTQYF. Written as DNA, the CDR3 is TGTGCCAGCAGCTTAGGCTCGCGGGGGTGGTCGGATACGCAGTATTTT.

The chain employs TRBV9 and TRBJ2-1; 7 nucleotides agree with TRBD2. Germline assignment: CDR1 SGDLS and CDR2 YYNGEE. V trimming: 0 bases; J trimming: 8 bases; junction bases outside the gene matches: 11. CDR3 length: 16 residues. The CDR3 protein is CASSVGGGRPRYEQFF. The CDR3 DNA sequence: TGTGCCAGCAGCGTAGGGGGCGGGAGACCCAGGTATGAGCAGTTCTTC.

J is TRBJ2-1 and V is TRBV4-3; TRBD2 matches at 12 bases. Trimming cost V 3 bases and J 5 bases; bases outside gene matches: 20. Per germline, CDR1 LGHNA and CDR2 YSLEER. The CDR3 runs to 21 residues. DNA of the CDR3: TGCGCCAGCAGCCAGAGTCTGAGGAGGGCAGGCAGACTAGCGGGAGACAATGAGCAGTTCTTC. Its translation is CASSQSLRRAGRLAGDNEQFF.

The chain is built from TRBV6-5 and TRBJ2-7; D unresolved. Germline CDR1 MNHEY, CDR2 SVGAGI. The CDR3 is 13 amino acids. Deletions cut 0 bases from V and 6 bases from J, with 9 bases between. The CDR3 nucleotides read TGTGCCAGCAGTTACTCTTTCCCATCCGAGCAGTACTTC. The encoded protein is CASSYSFPSEQYF.

The CDR3 DNA is TGTGCCAGCAGTTCGGGCGGGGGGGGGAGTTACAATGAGCAGTTCTTC. This codes for CASSSGGGGSYNEQFF. The rearrangement uses TRBV7-3 and TRBJ2-1; 9 bases match TRBD2. The germline gives CDR1 SGHTA, CDR2 FQGTGA. After removal of 6 bases from V and 4 bases from J, the junction contained 10 bases not matched to a gene. This CDR3 is 16 amino acids long. Variable domain in full (rest from reference TRBV7-3 and TRBJ2-1): GAGVSQTPSNKVTEKGKYVELRCDPISGHTALYWYRQSLGQGPEFLIYFQGTGAADDSGLPNDRFFAVRPEGSVSTLKIQRTERGDSAVYLCASSSGGGGSYNEQFFGPGTRLTVL.

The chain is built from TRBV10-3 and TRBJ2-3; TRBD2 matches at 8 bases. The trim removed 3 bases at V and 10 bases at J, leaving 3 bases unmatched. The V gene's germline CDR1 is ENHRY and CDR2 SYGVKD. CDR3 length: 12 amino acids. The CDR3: CAISEAGEAQYF. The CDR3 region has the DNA TGTGCCATCAGTGAAGCGGGGGAGGCGCAGTATTTT.

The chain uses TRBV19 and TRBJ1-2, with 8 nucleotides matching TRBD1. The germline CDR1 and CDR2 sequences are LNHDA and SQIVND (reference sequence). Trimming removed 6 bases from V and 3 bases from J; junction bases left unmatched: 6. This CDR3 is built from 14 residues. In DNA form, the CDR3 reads TGTGCCAGTAGCACTTCCAGGGGGCACTATGGCTACACCTTC. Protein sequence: CASSTSRGHYGYTF.

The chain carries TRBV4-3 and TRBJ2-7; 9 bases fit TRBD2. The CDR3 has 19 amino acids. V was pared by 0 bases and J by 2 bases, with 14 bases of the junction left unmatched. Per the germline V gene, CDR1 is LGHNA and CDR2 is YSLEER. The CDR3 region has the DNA TGCGCCAGCAGCCAAGAACCGGTCGGCTGGCTAGCGGGACCCTACGAGCAGTACTTC. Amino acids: CASSQEPVGWLAGPYEQYF.

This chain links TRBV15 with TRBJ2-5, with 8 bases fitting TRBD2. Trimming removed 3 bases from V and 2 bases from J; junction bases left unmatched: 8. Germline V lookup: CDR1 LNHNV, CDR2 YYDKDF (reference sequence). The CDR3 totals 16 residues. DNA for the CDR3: TGTGCCACCAGCAGGTGGATCGGGAGGGATCAAGAGACCCAGTACTTC. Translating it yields CATSRWIGRDQETQYF.

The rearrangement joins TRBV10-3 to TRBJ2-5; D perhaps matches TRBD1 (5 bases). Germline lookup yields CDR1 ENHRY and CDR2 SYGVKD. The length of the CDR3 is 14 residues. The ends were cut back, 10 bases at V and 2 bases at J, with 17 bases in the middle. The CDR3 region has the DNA TGTGCCACTACAGACCAGGGATTTCAAGAGACCCAGTACTTC. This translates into CATTDQGFQETQYF.

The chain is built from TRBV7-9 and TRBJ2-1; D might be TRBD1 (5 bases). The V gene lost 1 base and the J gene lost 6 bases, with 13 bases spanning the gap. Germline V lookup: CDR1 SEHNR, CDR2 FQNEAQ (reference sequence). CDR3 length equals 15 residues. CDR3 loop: CASSLGQDIPNEQFF. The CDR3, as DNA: TGTGCCAGCAGCTTAGGTCAGGACATTCCCAATGAGCAGTTCTTC. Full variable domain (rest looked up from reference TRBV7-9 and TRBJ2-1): DTGVSQNPRHKITKRGQNVTFRCDPISEHNRLYWYRQTLGQGPEFLTYFQNEAQLEKSRLLSDRFSAERPKGSFSTLEIQRTEQGDSAMYLCASSLGQDIPNEQFFGPGTRLTVL.

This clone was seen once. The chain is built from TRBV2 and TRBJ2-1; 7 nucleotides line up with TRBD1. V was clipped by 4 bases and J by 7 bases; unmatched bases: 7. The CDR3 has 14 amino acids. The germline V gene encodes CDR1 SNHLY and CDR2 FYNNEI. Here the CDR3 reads CASSGTGRGNEQFF. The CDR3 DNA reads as TGTGCCAGCAGTGGGACAGGCAGAGGGAATGAGCAGTTCTTC.

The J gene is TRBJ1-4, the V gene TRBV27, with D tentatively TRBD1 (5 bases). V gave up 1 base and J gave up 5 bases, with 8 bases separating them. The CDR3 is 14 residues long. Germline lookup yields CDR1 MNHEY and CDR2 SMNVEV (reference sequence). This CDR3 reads CASSLLGGNEKLFF. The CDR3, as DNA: TGTGCCAGCAGTTTATTGGGGGGAAATGAAAAACTGTTTTTT.

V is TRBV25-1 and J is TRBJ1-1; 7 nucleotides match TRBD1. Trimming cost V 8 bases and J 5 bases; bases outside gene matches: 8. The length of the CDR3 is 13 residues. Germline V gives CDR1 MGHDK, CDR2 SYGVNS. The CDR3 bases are TGTGCCAGCCCCAGACAGGGAGAGACTGAAGCTTTCTTT. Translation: CASPRQGETEAFF.

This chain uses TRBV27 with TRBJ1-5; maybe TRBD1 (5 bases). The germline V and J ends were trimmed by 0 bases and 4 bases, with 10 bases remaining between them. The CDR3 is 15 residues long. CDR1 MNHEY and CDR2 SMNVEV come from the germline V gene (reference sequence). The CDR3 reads CASSLSWGENQPQHF. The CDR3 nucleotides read TGTGCCAGCAGTTTATCTTGGGGGGAGAATCAGCCCCAGCATTTT.

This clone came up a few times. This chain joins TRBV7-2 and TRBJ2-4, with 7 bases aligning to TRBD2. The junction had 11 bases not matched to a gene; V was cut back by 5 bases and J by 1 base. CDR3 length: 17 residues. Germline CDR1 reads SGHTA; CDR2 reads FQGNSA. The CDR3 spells CASSLMGGSGAKNIQYF. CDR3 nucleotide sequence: TGTGCCAGCAGCCTCATGGGAGGGTCGGGGGCCAAAAACATTCAGTACTTC.

The CDR3 region has the DNA TGTGCCAGCAGCACTCGGACAGGCCCCACCGGGGAGCTGTTTTTT. The encoded protein is CASSTRTGPTGELFF. The rearrangement links TRBV11-3 to TRBJ2-2, with TRBD1 matching 7 bases. The germline V gene has CDR1 SGHNT and CDR2 YENEEA. The CDR3 has 15 amino acids. Losses at the gene ends were 5 bases for V and 4 bases for J; bases not matched to a gene: 7.

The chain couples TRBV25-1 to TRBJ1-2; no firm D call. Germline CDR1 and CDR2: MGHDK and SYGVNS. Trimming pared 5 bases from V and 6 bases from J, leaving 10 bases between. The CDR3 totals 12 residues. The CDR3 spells CASSYSGDGYTF. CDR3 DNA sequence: TGTGCCAGCAGTTATTCCGGGGATGGCTACACCTTC.

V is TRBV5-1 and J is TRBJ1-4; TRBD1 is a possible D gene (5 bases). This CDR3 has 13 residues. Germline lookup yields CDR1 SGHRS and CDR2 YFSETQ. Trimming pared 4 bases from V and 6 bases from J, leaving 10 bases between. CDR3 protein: CASSAGPDEKLFF. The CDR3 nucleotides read TGCGCCAGCAGCGCGGGGCCGGATGAAAAACTGTTTTTT.

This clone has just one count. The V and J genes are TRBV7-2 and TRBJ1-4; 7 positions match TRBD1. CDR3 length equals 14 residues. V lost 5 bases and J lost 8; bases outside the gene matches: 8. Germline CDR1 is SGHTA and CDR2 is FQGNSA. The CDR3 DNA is TGTGCCAGCAGCCGTCAGGAGGGGGCCGAAAAACTGTTTTTT. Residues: CASSRQEGAEKLFF.

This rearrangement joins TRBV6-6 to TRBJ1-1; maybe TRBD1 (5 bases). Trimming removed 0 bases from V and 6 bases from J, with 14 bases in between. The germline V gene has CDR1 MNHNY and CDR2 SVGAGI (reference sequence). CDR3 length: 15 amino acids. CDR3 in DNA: TGTGCCAGCAGTTACTCGGGCGTGGGGGGTTCTGAAGCTTTCTTT. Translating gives CASSYSGVGGSEAFF.

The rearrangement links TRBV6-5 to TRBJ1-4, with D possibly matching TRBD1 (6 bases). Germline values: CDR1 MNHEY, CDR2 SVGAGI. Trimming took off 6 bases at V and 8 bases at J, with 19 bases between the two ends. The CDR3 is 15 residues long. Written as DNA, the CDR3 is TGTGCCAGCAGCCGGGCCGGGCCAGGGGACGAAAAACTGTTTTTT. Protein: CASSRAGPGDEKLFF.

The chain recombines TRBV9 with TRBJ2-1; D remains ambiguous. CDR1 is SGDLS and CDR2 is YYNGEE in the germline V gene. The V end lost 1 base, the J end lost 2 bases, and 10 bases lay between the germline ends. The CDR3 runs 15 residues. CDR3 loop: CASSVNPGPYNEQFF. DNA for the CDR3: TGTGCCAGCAGCGTAAATCCGGGTCCCTACAATGAGCAGTTCTTC.

CDR3 loop: CATSSQGVPLHF. The DNA of the CDR3 is TGTGCCACCTCATCACAGGGGGTACCCCTCCACTTT. This chain links TRBV28 with TRBJ1-6; TRBD1 agrees at 8 bases. Losses at the gene ends were 10 bases for V and 12 bases for J; bases not matched to a gene: 8. Germline values: CDR1 MDHEN, CDR2 SYDVKM. The CDR3 length is 12 residues.

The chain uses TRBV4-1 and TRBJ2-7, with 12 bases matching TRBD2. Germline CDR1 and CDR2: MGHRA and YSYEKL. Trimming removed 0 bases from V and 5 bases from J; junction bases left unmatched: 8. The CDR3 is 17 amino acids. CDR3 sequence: CASSQDPSSGRVDEQYF. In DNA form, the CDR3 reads TGCGCCAGCAGCCAAGACCCTTCTAGCGGGAGGGTAGACGAGCAGTACTTC.

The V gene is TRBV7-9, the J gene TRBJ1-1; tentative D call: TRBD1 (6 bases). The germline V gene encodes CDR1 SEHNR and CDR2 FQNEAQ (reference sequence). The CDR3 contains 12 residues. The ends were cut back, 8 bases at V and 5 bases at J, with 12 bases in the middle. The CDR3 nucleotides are TGTGCCAGCCTGACAGGCGGGACTGAAGCTTTCTTT. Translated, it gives CASLTGGTEAFF.